The clone carrying this T cell receptor (beta chain) was found many times. The antigen is unknown. The data were taken from a study of T cells in Graves' hyperthyroidism and ophthalmopathy. Study-wide points: Most expanded thyroid clonotypes above 0.001 also appeared in blood.

V was shortened by 6 bases and J by 0 bases, with 18 bases between the two germline ends. This CDR3 contains 16 residues. Germline CDR1 reads DFQATT; CDR2 reads SNEGSKA (reference sequence). Ophthalmopathy cases scored 3 or more on the Clinical Activity Score and 4 or more on NOSPECS grade, with duration below 3 months. Any patient presenting with uncontrolled infection, other autoimmune disease, pregnancy or lactation was left out. PBMCs were collected from a roughly 10 ml volume of fresh peripheral blood. Amplified TCR beta CDR3 regions came from RNA transcripts. TCR CDR3 underwent first-round RT-PCR with the HTBI primer set. TCRdb re-called the multiplex PCR reads through MiXCR, storing one row per CDR3 protein. Of under 250,000 distinct CDR3 sequences listed, more than 20% are singletons.

The chain carries TRBV20-1 and TRBJ1-3; D is unclear. The sample consisted of blood. This receptor was identified in a woman aged 40 to 50 with Graves' ophthalmopathy. CDR3 sequence reads: CSATFGSGRSGNTIYF. The DNA of the CDR3 is TGCAGTGCCACATTTGGCAGCGGACGCTCTGGAAACACCATATATTTT.